These T cell receptor beta chains were read from a single sample in a study of blood T cell repertoires in COVID-19. Clones were sequenced by immunoSEQ multiplex PCR, and TCRdb holds only the in-frame ones, with some missing. Here the sample spans roughly 200,000 clones, approximately 85% being singletons. The specimen sequenced was peripheral blood. These receptors were taken from a man aged 60 to 75 with acute or convalescent COVID-19. The CDR3 runs from the conserved cysteine through the conserved F or W. The D gene is left open where the match is weak.

d_gene: .; v_gene: TRBV4-3; j_gene: TRBJ1-3; CDR3aa: CASSHPLGESSGNTIYF
d_gene: TRBD1; v_gene: TRBV15; j_gene: TRBJ1-1; CDR3aa: CATSTARQGRERNTEAFF
d_gene: TRBD1; v_gene: TRBV2; j_gene: TRBJ2-1; CDR3aa: CASTLGQGRFNEQFF
d_gene: TRBD2; v_gene: TRBV6-5; j_gene: TRBJ2-7; CDR3aa: CASSYSIIAGGHEQYF
d_gene: .; v_gene: TRBV5-1; j_gene: TRBJ2-3; CDR3aa: CASSLPLDRSVDTQYF
d_gene: .; v_gene: TRBV27; j_gene: TRBJ1-4; CDR3aa: CASSLSSGGWEKLFF
d_gene: TRBD1; v_gene: TRBV19; j_gene: TRBJ2-2; CDR3aa: CASRTGNTGELFF
d_gene: .; v_gene: TRBV4-1; j_gene: TRBJ2-1; CDR3aa: CASSQDNNEQFF
d_gene: .; v_gene: TRBV3-1/TRBV3-2; j_gene: TRBJ2-5; CDR3aa: CASSQDDRGRETQYF
d_gene: .; v_gene: TRBV19; j_gene: TRBJ2-4; CDR3aa: CAASRGLSPGDIQYF
d_gene: TRBD1; v_gene: TRBV3-1/TRBV3-2; j_gene: TRBJ2-1; CDR3aa: CASNRDRGRDEQFF
d_gene: TRBD2; v_gene: TRBV5-4; j_gene: TRBJ2-1; CDR3aa: CASSLGAGVVNEQFF
d_gene: .; v_gene: TRBV11-2; j_gene: TRBJ2-7; CDR3aa: CASSLGQITHYEQYF
d_gene: .; v_gene: TRBV6-6; j_gene: TRBJ2-5; CDR3aa: CASAGAGAETQYF
d_gene: .; v_gene: TRBV14; j_gene: TRBJ2-3; CDR3aa: CASSPGKLLDTQYF
d_gene: TRBD1; v_gene: TRBV4-1; j_gene: TRBJ1-2; CDR3aa: CASSQDGGGVSGYTF
d_gene: TRBD1; v_gene: TRBV24-1; j_gene: TRBJ2-3; CDR3aa: CATSEWDRGLDTQYF
d_gene: TRBD1; v_gene: TRBV29-1; j_gene: TRBJ2-3; CDR3aa: CSVLQGAGTDTQYF
d_gene: TRBD1; v_gene: TRBV5-1; j_gene: TRBJ2-7; CDR3aa: CASRWDRGNEQYF
d_gene: .; v_gene: TRBV18; j_gene: TRBJ1-5; CDR3aa: CASSLGHGNQPQHF
d_gene: TRBD1; v_gene: TRBV7-3; j_gene: TRBJ2-1; CDR3aa: CASSLNTGGREQFF
d_gene: .; v_gene: TRBV28; j_gene: TRBJ2-2; CDR3aa: CASSLPRRRLPGELFF
d_gene: TRBD2; v_gene: TRBV28; j_gene: TRBJ2-1; CDR3aa: CASSLWGTSGTGEQFF
d_gene: TRBD2; v_gene: TRBV7-9; j_gene: TRBJ2-7; CDR3aa: CASSRGTSGRPGVHEQYF
d_gene: TRBD1; v_gene: TRBV28; j_gene: TRBJ2-7; CDR3aa: CASSFILGRGREQYF
d_gene: TRBD1; v_gene: TRBV7-9; j_gene: TRBJ2-7; CDR3aa: CASSTPRDRGYEQYF
d_gene: .; v_gene: TRBV24-1; j_gene: TRBJ2-1; CDR3aa: CATGRTGGGYSGRADEQFF
d_gene: .; v_gene: TRBV4-2; j_gene: TRBJ1-6; CDR3aa: CASSRQDSYNSPLHF
d_gene: TRBD2; v_gene: TRBV7-3; j_gene: TRBJ2-2; CDR3aa: CASSLLLAGRTGELFF
d_gene: .; v_gene: TRBV2; j_gene: TRBJ1-1; CDR3aa: CASSDDGVSEAFF
d_gene: .; v_gene: TRBV27; j_gene: TRBJ2-7; CDR3aa: CASSLTAGPYEQYF
d_gene: .; v_gene: TRBV2; j_gene: TRBJ1-1; CDR3aa: CASSKGGTGIAAAEAFF
d_gene: TRBD2; v_gene: TRBV19; j_gene: TRBJ2-3; CDR3aa: CASSAGADTQYF
d_gene: TRBD2; v_gene: TRBV14; j_gene: TRBJ2-7; CDR3aa: CASSQGSSGRSEQYF
d_gene: TRBD1; v_gene: TRBV5-1; j_gene: TRBJ1-2; CDR3aa: CASSLTGADYGYTF
d_gene: TRBD1; v_gene: TRBV24-1; j_gene: TRBJ1-4; CDR3aa: CATSDSGQGIEKLFF
d_gene: TRBD2; v_gene: TRBV28; j_gene: TRBJ2-7; CDR3aa: CASSSGTSGAYEQYF
d_gene: TRBD1; v_gene: TRBV15; j_gene: TRBJ1-5; CDR3aa: CATTLRDRSGEPQHF
d_gene: .; v_gene: TRBV6-5; j_gene: TRBJ2-7; CDR3aa: CASSSLLEGYYEQYF
d_gene: TRBD1; v_gene: TRBV5-1; j_gene: TRBJ2-2; CDR3aa: CASSEGQLNTGELFF
d_gene: .; v_gene: TRBV11-2; j_gene: TRBJ1-1; CDR3aa: CASSRQENTEAFF
d_gene: .; v_gene: TRBV6-5; j_gene: TRBJ1-5; CDR3aa: CASKGEGSNQPQHF
d_gene: .; v_gene: TRBV28; j_gene: TRBJ2-2; CDR3aa: CASSYARGRNTGELFF
d_gene: .; v_gene: TRBV6-5; j_gene: TRBJ1-4; CDR3aa: CASSLDRSEKLFF
d_gene: TRBD1; v_gene: TRBV7-2; j_gene: TRBJ1-6; CDR3aa: CASSFRQGANNSPLHF
d_gene: TRBD2; v_gene: TRBV4-1; j_gene: TRBJ2-7; CDR3aa: CASSQDPLAGGYEQYF
d_gene: TRBD2; v_gene: TRBV4-1; j_gene: TRBJ2-3; CDR3aa: CASSQDLSLAGLTDTQYF
d_gene: .; v_gene: TRBV28; j_gene: TRBJ1-5; CDR3aa: CASSLFNMYSQPQHF
d_gene: TRBD1; v_gene: TRBV7-9; j_gene: TRBJ2-7; CDR3aa: CASSSTWDRFYEQYF
d_gene: TRBD1; v_gene: TRBV19; j_gene: TRBJ1-2; CDR3aa: CASSAGTGGYTF
d_gene: TRBD1; v_gene: TRBV18; j_gene: TRBJ1-1; CDR3aa: CASSPTGGDTEAFF
d_gene: .; v_gene: TRBV5-1; j_gene: TRBJ2-3; CDR3aa: CASSLGGADTQYF
d_gene: .; v_gene: TRBV6-5; j_gene: TRBJ1-1; CDR3aa: CASRLQSNTEAFF